Listed below are T cell receptor beta chains from one sample, sequenced in a study of T cell responses to AZD1222 COVID-19 vaccine. Clones were sequenced by immunoSEQ multiplex PCR, and TCRdb holds only the in-frame ones, with some missing. The sample holds tens of thousands of clones, around 84% seen once. Specimen: peripheral blood, collected 28 days after the second AZD1222 dose. These receptors originate from an adult who received the AZD1222 COVID-19 vaccine. CDR3s include the opening cysteine and the closing phenylalanine or tryptophan. The order of the fields is V gene, clone size, D gene, J gene, CDR3 DNA, CDR3 protein. A D gene is named only where the DNA matches it firmly. Some rows mark clone size as missing; the rest say once, few, many or name a class of expanded clone.

V gene: TRBV3-1/TRBV3-2; clone size: -; D gene: TRBD1; J gene: TRBJ1-2; CDR3 DNA: TGTGCCAGCAGCCCTCCAGGGGGGCCCTATGGCTACACCTTC; CDR3 protein: CASSPPGGPYGYTF
V gene: TRBV5-1; clone size: -; D gene: -; J gene: TRBJ2-2; CDR3 DNA: TGCGCCAGCAGCTTTCAGGCGAACACCGGGGAGCTGTTTTTT; CDR3 protein: CASSFQANTGELFF
V gene: TRBV5-1; clone size: few; D gene: -; J gene: TRBJ1-1; CDR3 DNA: TGCGCCAGCAGCTGGAGGGGTGAGAACACTGAAGCTTTCTTT; CDR3 protein: CASSWRGENTEAFF
V gene: TRBV18; clone size: -; D gene: -; J gene: TRBJ2-3; CDR3 DNA: TGTGCCAGCTCACCACCGGCAGGGAGCACAGATACGCAGTATTTT; CDR3 protein: CASSPPAGSTDTQYF
V gene: TRBV27; clone size: -; D gene: -; J gene: TRBJ1-5; CDR3 DNA: TGTGCCAGCAGTCCACGAGGAGGGGGGGCGTATAGCAATCAGCCCCAGCATTTT; CDR3 protein: CASSPRGGGAYSNQPQHF
V gene: TRBV11-2; clone size: -; D gene: -; J gene: TRBJ2-3; CDR3 DNA: TGTGCCAGCAGCTTAGATAGATTAGCGGGCACAGATACGCAGTATTTT; CDR3 protein: CASSLDRLAGTDTQYF
V gene: TRBV5-6; clone size: -; D gene: -; J gene: TRBJ2-7; CDR3 DNA: TGTGCCAGCAGCTTGGGGGGCGGAAGCTCCTACGAGCAGTACTTC; CDR3 protein: CASSLGGGSSYEQYF
V gene: TRBV14; clone size: -; D gene: -; J gene: TRBJ2-3; CDR3 DNA: TGTGCCAGCAGCCAAAACCTAGGAACACGCACAGATACGCAGTATTTT; CDR3 protein: CASSQNLGTRTDTQYF
V gene: TRBV5-4; clone size: -; D gene: TRBD2; J gene: TRBJ2-2; CDR3 DNA: TGTGCCAGCAGCTCCAAGGCGGGGGTCACCGGGGAGCTGTTTTTT; CDR3 protein: CASSSKAGVTGELFF
V gene: TRBV5-5; clone size: -; D gene: -; J gene: TRBJ1-4; CDR3 DNA: TGTGCCAGCAGCTTGGCCGTAGGTGCAACTAATGAAAAACTGTTTTTT; CDR3 protein: CASSLAVGATNEKLFF
V gene: TRBV5-5; clone size: -; D gene: TRBD2; J gene: TRBJ2-1; CDR3 DNA: TGTGCCAGCAGGTCTACTAGCGGGAGCTCCTACAATGAGCAGTTCTTC; CDR3 protein: CASRSTSGSSYNEQFF
V gene: TRBV13; clone size: -; D gene: -; J gene: TRBJ1-5; CDR3 DNA: TGTGCCAGCAGCTTATATTCTCAGCCCCAGCATTTT; CDR3 protein: CASSLYSQPQHF
V gene: TRBV27; clone size: -; D gene: -; J gene: TRBJ2-1; CDR3 DNA: TGTGCCAGCAGTCCAGAGGGTAGTGAGCAGTTCTTC; CDR3 protein: CASSPEGSEQFF
V gene: TRBV5-1; clone size: few; D gene: -; J gene: TRBJ2-7; CDR3 DNA: TGCGCCAGCAGCTTGGCCAGCTTTACAGCCTCCTACGAGCAGTACTTC; CDR3 protein: CASSLASFTASYEQYF
V gene: TRBV3-1/TRBV3-2; clone size: -; D gene: -; J gene: TRBJ2-5; CDR3 DNA: TGTGCCAGCAGCCAACACCTGCCGGGACTTCCTCAAGAGACCCAGTACTTC; CDR3 protein: CASSQHLPGLPQETQYF
V gene: TRBV11-3; clone size: -; D gene: TRBD1; J gene: TRBJ1-2; CDR3 DNA: TGTGCCAGCAGCCGCCGGGACAGGGTTGGGTATGGCTACACCTTC; CDR3 protein: CASSRRDRVGYGYTF
V gene: TRBV7-2; clone size: -; D gene: TRBD1; J gene: TRBJ1-6; CDR3 DNA: TGTGCCAGCAGCGCGGGACAGGCTGGACAAGGTCCCCTCCACTTT; CDR3 protein: CASSAGQAGQGPLHF
V gene: TRBV24-1; clone size: -; D gene: TRBD2; J gene: TRBJ2-3; CDR3 DNA: TGTGCCACCAGTGACCCGGGACTAGCTGCAGATACGCAGTATTTT; CDR3 protein: CATSDPGLAADTQYF
V gene: TRBV10-1; clone size: -; D gene: -; J gene: TRBJ2-5; CDR3 DNA: TGCGCCAGCAGTGAGCGGGACGCAGAGACCCAGTACTTC; CDR3 protein: CASSERDAETQYF
V gene: TRBV19; clone size: -; D gene: TRBD1; J gene: TRBJ1-4; CDR3 DNA: TGTGCCAGTAGGGGTACCGGGACAGAAAATGAAAAACTGTTTTTT; CDR3 protein: CASRGTGTENEKLFF
V gene: TRBV24-1; clone size: -; D gene: -; J gene: TRBJ2-3; CDR3 DNA: TGTGCCACCAGTGCTCGCCATAAAGATACGCAGTATTTT; CDR3 protein: CATSARHKDTQYF
V gene: TRBV27; clone size: once; D gene: TRBD1; J gene: TRBJ2-3; CDR3 DNA: TGTGCCAGCACCCCCAGGGGGCAGGGGATAAACGCAGATACGCAGTATTTT; CDR3 protein: CASTPRGQGINADTQYF
V gene: TRBV5-6; clone size: -; D gene: -; J gene: TRBJ2-7; CDR3 DNA: TGTGCCAGCAGCTTGGGATCAGGGGCGCTTTACGAGCAGTACTTC; CDR3 protein: CASSLGSGALYEQYF
V gene: TRBV19; clone size: once; D gene: -; J gene: TRBJ2-1; CDR3 DNA: TGTGCCAGTAGCCCGCGGCCCCCCTCCTACAATGAGCAGTTCTTC; CDR3 protein: CASSPRPPSYNEQFF
V gene: TRBV28; clone size: -; D gene: -; J gene: TRBJ1-6; CDR3 DNA: TGTGCCAGCAGTTTCATAGGGAGCGGGTCACCCCTCCACTTT; CDR3 protein: CASSFIGSGSPLHF